This T cell receptor beta chain was identified in a study of shared clonotypes between healthy human individuals. The repertoire was sequenced with immunoSEQ multiplex PCR; TCRdb's copy has only in-frame clones and lacks some. The table includes about 1,500,000 clones, roughly 95% detected once. Losses at the gene ends were 3 bases for V and 1 base for J; bases not matched to a gene: 2. CDR3 length: 14 residues. Looked up from germline, CDR1 is SGDLS and CDR2 is YYNGEE. Sequencing was carried out using naive CD4+ T cells sorted from blood. The subset is: CD45RA+ positively selected. The receptor's source is a man younger than 40 in good health. V and J are TRBV9 and TRBJ2-5; TRBD2 matches at 8 bases. CDR3 nucleotides: TGTGCCAGCAGCGCGGGAGGGTTCCAAGAGACCCAGTACTTC. Protein sequence: CASSAGGFQETQYF.